This entry lists 9 T cell receptor beta chains sequenced from one sample in a study of CD8 T cells in ankylosing spondylitis. TCRdb ran MiXCR on the 5' RACE reads and lists one entry per CDR3 protein. Of about 300,000 distinct CDR3 sequences listed, 11% are singletons. The sample consisted of blood, either unsorted or a sorted T cell fraction (not recorded which). Source of these receptors: a female donor with ankylosing spondylitis or in good health (not recorded which).

Of note for this clonotype: Given a much more abundant clone one base away, this may be a read error. The chain employs TRBV20-1 and TRBJ2-4; 8 bases align to TRBD2. CDR1 DFQATT and CDR2 SNEGSKA come from the germline V gene (reference sequence). This CDR3 spans 18 amino acids. The CDR3, as DNA: TGCAGTGCTGGAGATCCACCGGGAGGGAAGGGAAACAAAAACATTCAGTACTTC. Translation: CSAGDPPGGKGNKNIQYF.

This clonotype was seen at least ten times. The chain recombines TRBV3-1 with TRBJ2-2; 8 positions agree with TRBD2. The V gene end was trimmed by 4 bases and the J gene end by 1 base; junction bases not matched to a gene: 20. CDR1 and CDR2 (germline): LGHDT, YNNKEL (reference sequence). The CDR3 runs 21 residues. The CDR3 nucleotides are TGTGCCAGCAGCCTATCCTTTAGTTTCGGGAGGGGACGTGGGAACACCGGGGAGCTGTTTTTT. Translation gives CASSLSFSFGRGRGNTGELFF. Supplemented by reference TRBV3-1 and TRBJ2-2, the full variable domain reads DTAVSQTPKYLVTQMGNDKSIKCEQNLGHDTMYWYKQDSKKFLKIMFSYNNKELIINETVPNRFSPKSPDKAHLNLHINSLELGDSAVYFCASSLSFSFGRGRGNTGELFFGEGSRLTVL.

In its sample, this clonotype was seen a few times. CDR3 amino acids: CASSLVGTSGGTTDTQYF. CDR3 bases: TGCGCCAGCAGCTTGGTCGGGACTAGCGGGGGGACCACAGATACGCAGTATTTT. The chain joins TRBV5-1 to TRBJ2-3; TRBD2 matches at 15 bases. The CDR3 extends over 18 amino acids. Germline CDR1 reads SGHRS; CDR2 reads YFSETQ. The trim removed 0 bases at V and 2 bases at J, leaving 4 bases unmatched.

This clonotype appeared many times. The CDR3 region is CSARGSGIWSYNEQFF. CDR3 nucleotide sequence: TGCAGTGCTAGAGGTTCCGGGATATGGTCCTACAATGAGCAGTTCTTC. The rearrangement uses TRBV20-1 and TRBJ2-1; a weak D match, TRBD2 (5 bases). CDR3 length: 16 residues. The germline V gene encodes CDR1 DFQATT and CDR2 SNEGSKA (reference sequence). Trimming pared 1 base from V and 1 base from J, leaving 14 bases between.

This clonotype was seen more than once but under ten times. The chain carries TRBV20-1 and TRBJ1-6, with a tentative D call TRBD1 (6 bases). The germline V gene encodes CDR1 DFQATT and CDR2 SNEGSKA (reference sequence). The CDR3 runs 19 residues. V was shortened by 0 bases and J by 0 bases, with 18 bases between the two germline ends. The CDR3 DNA reads as TGCAGTGCTAGAGATCGTCTGACAGGCCCCAGCTCCTATAATTCACCCCTCCACTTT. It encodes CSARDRLTGPSSYNSPLHF.

In nucleotides, the CDR3 is TGTGCCAGTATGGTTCAGGCCCGGGCCGGGGAGCTGTTTTTT. It is translated as CASMVQARAGELFF. This chain joins TRBV19 and TRBJ2-2; D not resolved. Per germline, CDR1 LNHDA and CDR2 SQIVND (reference sequence). The CDR3 runs to 14 residues. V was trimmed by 7 bases and J by 6 bases, leaving 15 bases between them.

This clonotype has a count of ten or more. This chain connects TRBV5-1 to TRBJ1-2; D is ambiguous. From germline, CDR1 is SGHRS and CDR2 YFSETQ. The CDR3 covers 17 residues. Trimming left V 0 bases short and J 1 base short, with 16 bases between. The DNA of the CDR3 is TGCGCCAGCAGCTTGGATGGAGTACAGTCTCTTAACTATGGCTACACCTTC. Protein sequence: CASSLDGVQSLNYGYTF. Drawing the rest from reference TRBV5-1 and TRBJ1-2, the complete variable domain is KAGVTQTPRYLIKTRGQQVTLSCSPISGHRSVSWYQQTPGQGLQFLFEYFSETQRNKGNFPGRFSGRQFSNSRSEMNVSTLELGDSALYLCASSLDGVQSLNYGYTFGSGTRLTVV.

At least ten counts were recorded for this clonotype. The chain carries TRBV7-8 and TRBJ1-2; maybe TRBD1 (6 bases). V gave up 1 base and J gave up 2 bases, with 11 bases separating them. The germline gives CDR1 SGHVS, CDR2 FQNEAQ. CDR3 size: 15 residues. CDR3 sequence reads: CASSLVGGVNYGYTF. CDR3 bases: TGTGCCAGCAGCTTAGTGGGGGGCGTAAACTATGGCTACACCTTC.

A word on this clonotype: The junction does not match germline at one end; this may be a read error. The rearrangement links TRBV20-1 to TRBJ2-1; 11 positions agree with TRBD2. This CDR3 spans 16 amino acids. The germline V gene has CDR1 DFQATT and CDR2 SNEGSKA (reference sequence). CDR3: CCAREGTSGPYNEQFF. The CDR3 DNA follows: TGCTGTGCTAGAGAGGGGACTAGCGGCCCCTACAATGAGCAGTTCTTC.